One T cell receptor (beta chain) is described in this entry. The data were taken from a study of cytomegalovirus exposure and HLA in healthy donors. Study context: As released early, the data held some 80 million unique TCRs from HLA-typed donors.

CDR1 is MNHNS, CDR2 SASEGT, per germline. CDR3 length: 15 residues. J was trimmed by 8 bases and V by 7 bases; bases with no gene match: 15. The PCR ran on 60 Vbeta and 13 Jbeta primers. The data were produced by immunoSEQ multiplex PCR, yet TCRdb's version contains in-frame clones alone and is incomplete. This sample has around 100,000 clones; around 57% occur once, and the top ten carry approximately 4.8%. Input material: PBMCs. V is TRBV6-1 and J is TRBJ2-5; 8 nucleotides match TRBD2. The receptor was derived from a human donor in good health. CDR3 DNA: TGTGCCAGCACCGGGGAGGGTGTAGCGGGATTAACCCAGTACTTC. Translation gives CASTGEGVAGLTQYF.